Listed below are T cell receptor beta chains from one sample, sequenced in a study of shared clonotypes between healthy human individuals. Assay used: immunoSEQ multiplex PCR; TCRdb lists only in-frame clones, some missing. The sample shows a few million clones, around 92% of them seen only once. The sample taken for sequencing was naive CD4+ T cells from PBMCs. Source of these receptors: a man between 18 and 35 years old in good health. Some clones in this sample may be carry-over from other donors' samples. Both conserved end residues are part of each CDR3. Fields, in order: J gene, D gene, CDR3 length, V gene, clone size, CDR3 DNA, CDR3 protein. A D gene is named only where the DNA matches it firmly. Clone size, where shown, is once, few, many, or a class for clones that have expanded.

j_gene: TRBJ1-2
d_gene: TRBD1
len: 17
v_gene: TRBV28
abundance: NA
CDR3nt: TGTGCCAGCAGGGGACCGACAGGGCGGCCCCATAACTATGGCTACACCTTC
CDR3aa: CASRGPTGRPHNYGYTF

j_gene: TRBJ2-2
d_gene: TRBD2
len: 15
v_gene: TRBV6-5
abundance: NA
CDR3nt: TGTGCCAGCACCGGAGCGGGAGGCAACACCGGGGAGCTGTTTTTT
CDR3aa: CASTGAGGNTGELFF

j_gene: TRBJ2-2
d_gene: TRBD1
len: 13
v_gene: TRBV6-5
abundance: NA
CDR3nt: TGTGCCAGCCGACAGGGGGCCACCGGGGAGCTGTTTTTT
CDR3aa: CASRQGATGELFF

j_gene: TRBJ1-2
d_gene: NA
len: 12
v_gene: TRBV29-1
abundance: NA
CDR3nt: TGCAGGGTAGAGGGGGGAATCCATGGCTACACCTTC
CDR3aa: CRVEGGIHGYTF

j_gene: TRBJ2-1
d_gene: TRBD1
len: 15
v_gene: TRBV18
abundance: NA
CDR3nt: TGTGCCAGCTCACTCCGGACAGGCTCCTACAATGAGCAGTTCTTC
CDR3aa: CASSLRTGSYNEQFF

j_gene: TRBJ2-2
d_gene: NA
len: 15
v_gene: TRBV10-1
abundance: NA
CDR3nt: TGCGCCAGCAGTGAGACGAGAGGGGGGGGCGGGGAGCTGTTTTTT
CDR3aa: CASSETRGGGGELFF

j_gene: TRBJ2-5
d_gene: NA
len: 16
v_gene: TRBV5-4
abundance: NA
CDR3nt: TGTGCCAGCAGCCCTGGACAGGGAGGGGGCACGAAGACCCAGTACTTC
CDR3aa: CASSPGQGGGTKTQYF

j_gene: TRBJ2-2
d_gene: NA
len: 14
v_gene: TRBV7-9
abundance: NA
CDR3nt: TGTGCCAGCAGCTCGGGACTGAACACCGGGGAGCTGTTTTTT
CDR3aa: CASSSGLNTGELFF

j_gene: TRBJ1-2
d_gene: NA
len: 16
v_gene: TRBV28
abundance: once
CDR3nt: TGTGCCAGCAGTCGTTCACGGTTTGAAGTAGACTATGGCTACACCTTC
CDR3aa: CASSRSRFEVDYGYTF

j_gene: TRBJ1-2
d_gene: NA
len: 16
v_gene: TRBV27
abundance: NA
CDR3nt: TGTGCCAGCAGTCTTTTCGGGCAGCAAATTAACTATGGCTACACCTTC
CDR3aa: CASSLFGQQINYGYTF

j_gene: TRBJ2-5
d_gene: NA
len: 15
v_gene: TRBV28
abundance: NA
CDR3nt: TGTGCCAGCAGCGTTCTTCGGGAAATGTGGGAGACCCAGTACTTC
CDR3aa: CASSVLREMWETQYF

j_gene: TRBJ2-1
d_gene: TRBD2
len: 17
v_gene: TRBV7-3
abundance: NA
CDR3nt: TGTGCCAGCAGCTTACGCGGGACTAGCGGGTACTACAATGAGCAGTTCTTC
CDR3aa: CASSLRGTSGYYNEQFF

j_gene: TRBJ1-4
d_gene: NA
len: 15
v_gene: TRBV7-9
abundance: NA
CDR3nt: TGTGCCAGCAGCTTAGTGACGGTGGGTCGTGAAAAACTGTTTTTT
CDR3aa: CASSLVTVGREKLFF

j_gene: TRBJ2-7
d_gene: NA
len: 13
v_gene: TRBV4-3
abundance: NA
CDR3nt: TGCGCCAGCAGCCTGGCGATTACCTACGAGCAGTACTTC
CDR3aa: CASSLAITYEQYF

j_gene: TRBJ2-3
d_gene: NA
len: 12
v_gene: TRBV5-4
abundance: NA
CDR3nt: TGTGCCAGCAGCTCTTTAACAGATACGCAGTATTTT
CDR3aa: CASSSLTDTQYF

j_gene: TRBJ2-7
d_gene: NA
len: 12
v_gene: TRBV2
abundance: NA
CDR3nt: TGTGCCAGCAAGGAGGGCAGCTTAAGGCAGTACTTC
CDR3aa: CASKEGSLRQYF

j_gene: TRBJ2-1
d_gene: TRBD2
len: 16
v_gene: TRBV5-4
abundance: NA
CDR3nt: TGTGCCAGCAAAACCCGGGAACTAGCGGAGGGCAATGAGCAGTTCTTC
CDR3aa: CASKTRELAEGNEQFF

j_gene: TRBJ1-2
d_gene: TRBD1
len: 15
v_gene: TRBV11-2
abundance: NA
CDR3nt: TGTGCCAGCAGCGCGACCGGGACAGGATACTATGGCTACACCTTC
CDR3aa: CASSATGTGYYGYTF

j_gene: TRBJ2-1
d_gene: TRBD1
len: 16
v_gene: TRBV18
abundance: NA
CDR3nt: TGTGCCAGCTCACCACCGTCAGGGGGCGTATACAATGAGCAGTTCTTC
CDR3aa: CASSPPSGGVYNEQFF

j_gene: TRBJ1-4
d_gene: NA
len: 14
v_gene: TRBV5-1
abundance: NA
CDR3nt: TGCGCCAGCAGCTTGGTCCAGGGCGTGGAAAAACTGTTTTTT
CDR3aa: CASSLVQGVEKLFF

j_gene: TRBJ2-7
d_gene: TRBD1
len: 14
v_gene: TRBV10-3
abundance: once
CDR3nt: TGTGCCACAGGGGGACAGGGGGCGCTCCGCGAGCAGTACTTC
CDR3aa: CATGGQGALREQYF

j_gene: TRBJ1-1
d_gene: NA
len: 13
v_gene: TRBV6-5
abundance: few
CDR3nt: TGTGCCAGCAGACCAGGCGAGAACACTGAAGCTTTCTTT
CDR3aa: CASRPGENTEAFF

j_gene: TRBJ2-3
d_gene: NA
len: 16
v_gene: TRBV7-8
abundance: NA
CDR3nt: TGTGCCAGCAGCTTAGCGCTTCCAGGGGTCACAGATACGCAGTATTTT
CDR3aa: CASSLALPGVTDTQYF

j_gene: TRBJ2-5
d_gene: NA
len: 16
v_gene: TRBV27
abundance: NA
CDR3nt: TGTGCCAGCAGTATACGGGGACCGCTTCAAGGGGAGACCCAGTACTTC
CDR3aa: CASSIRGPLQGETQYF

j_gene: TRBJ2-1
d_gene: NA
len: 14
v_gene: TRBV6-1
abundance: NA
CDR3nt: TGTGCCAGCAGTGAAACGAGGTCCTACAATGAGCAGTTCTTC
CDR3aa: CASSETRSYNEQFF

j_gene: TRBJ2-1
d_gene: TRBD2
len: 17
v_gene: TRBV5-1
abundance: NA
CDR3nt: TGCGCCAGCAGCTCCCCCGGACTAGCGGGAGGGTCCTATGAGCAGTTCTTC
CDR3aa: CASSSPGLAGGSYEQFF

j_gene: TRBJ1-5
d_gene: NA
len: 14
v_gene: TRBV18
abundance: NA
CDR3nt: TGTGCCAGCTCACCTCCTGGTGGCAATCAGCCCCAGCATTTT
CDR3aa: CASSPPGGNQPQHF

j_gene: TRBJ1-2
d_gene: NA
len: 16
v_gene: TRBV18
abundance: NA
CDR3nt: TGTGCCAGCTCACCATCCCCCGCTGGGGCGGGCTATGGCTACACCTTC
CDR3aa: CASSPSPAGAGYGYTF

j_gene: TRBJ1-2
d_gene: NA
len: 13
v_gene: TRBV6-5
abundance: once
CDR3nt: TGTGCCAGCAGAGACCGCAGGGAGGTGGGCTACACCTTC
CDR3aa: CASRDRREVGYTF

j_gene: TRBJ2-2
d_gene: TRBD1
len: 17
v_gene: TRBV4-3
abundance: NA
CDR3nt: TGCGCCAGCAGCCAACCCTCGGGACAGGGAATCACCGGGGAGCTGTTTTTT
CDR3aa: CASSQPSGQGITGELFF

j_gene: TRBJ1-4
d_gene: NA
len: 13
v_gene: TRBV4-1
abundance: NA
CDR3nt: TGCGCCAGCAGCCAACCACTGAATGAAAAACTGTTTTTT
CDR3aa: CASSQPLNEKLFF